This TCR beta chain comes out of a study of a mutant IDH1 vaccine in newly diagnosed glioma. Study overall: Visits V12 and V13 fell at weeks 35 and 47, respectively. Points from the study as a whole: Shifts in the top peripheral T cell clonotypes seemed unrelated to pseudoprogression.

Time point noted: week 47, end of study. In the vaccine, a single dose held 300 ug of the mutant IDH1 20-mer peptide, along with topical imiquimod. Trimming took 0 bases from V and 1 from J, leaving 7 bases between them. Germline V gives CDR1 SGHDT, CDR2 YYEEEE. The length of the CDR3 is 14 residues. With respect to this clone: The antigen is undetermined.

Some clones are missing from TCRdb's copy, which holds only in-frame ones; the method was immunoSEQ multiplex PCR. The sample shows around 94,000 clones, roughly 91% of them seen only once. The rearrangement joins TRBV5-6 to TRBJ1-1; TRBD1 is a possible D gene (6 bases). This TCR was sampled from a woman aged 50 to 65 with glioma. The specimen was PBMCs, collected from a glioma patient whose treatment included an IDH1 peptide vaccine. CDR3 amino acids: CASSLGTANTEAFF. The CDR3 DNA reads TGTGCCAGCAGCTTGGGGACAGCGAACACTGAAGCTTTCTTT.